These 3 T cell receptor beta chains came from one sample sequenced in a study of blood T cell repertoires in COVID-19. TCRdb's copy holds only in-frame clones and misses some; the assay was immunoSEQ multiplex PCR. The profile shows 200,000 to 250,000 clones, about 88% of them singletons. Sequenced input: peripheral blood. The origin of the receptors is a woman aged 70-85 years with active or convalescent COVID-19.

DNA for the CDR3: TGTGCCATCAGTCGGACAGGGATCAATGAGCAGTTCTTC. As protein: CAISRTGINEQFF. This chain uses TRBV10-3 with TRBJ2-1, with TRBD1 identical over 8 bases. V lost 5 bases and J lost 6; bases outside the gene matches: 3. CDR1 is ENHRY, CDR2 SYGVKD, per germline. The CDR3 totals 13 residues.

The gene calls are TRBV7-2 and TRBJ2-1; 8 bases are shared with TRBD1. J was trimmed by 9 bases and V by 5 bases; bases with no gene match: 12. Per germline, CDR1 SGHTA and CDR2 FQGNSA. The CDR3 is 15 amino acids. The CDR3 is CASSPPGTGLGEQFF. In DNA, the CDR3 is TGTGCCAGCAGCCCCCCGGGGACAGGACTTGGTGAGCAGTTCTTC.

This sequence joins TRBV18 and TRBJ2-1, with no clear D. The CDR3 spans 15 residues. V gave up 3 bases and J gave up 0 bases, with 9 bases separating them. CDR1 and CDR2 (germline): KGHSH, LQKENI. CDR3: CASSPEQSSYNEQFF. The CDR3 bases are TGTGCCAGCTCACCCGAGCAAAGCTCCTACAATGAGCAGTTCTTC.